The 30 T cell receptor beta chains below come from one sample, sequenced in a study of graft-versus-host responses after intestinal transplantation. Libraries were prepared by immunoSEQ multiplex PCR; TCRdb keeps only in-frame clonotypes and omits some of them. The sample has approximately 85,000 clones, approximately 89% seen once. No cognate antigen is known for these TCRs. The sequences come from unstimulated CD8+ T cells sorted from spleen or lymph node cells, collected before transplant. The receptors derive from a human donor who was the organ donor for an intestinal transplant.

The chain carries TRBV7-9 and TRBJ2-3; D is perhaps TRBD2 (6 bases). CDR1 SEHNR and CDR2 FQNEAQ come from the germline V gene (reference sequence). The CDR3 length is 16 residues. The V and J ends lost 1 base and 6 bases respectively, with 17 bases between them. The chain's CDR3 is CASSLVADDLMDTQYF. The DNA of the CDR3 is TGTGCCAGCAGCTTAGTAGCGGATGATTTAATGGATACGCAGTATTTT.

The rearrangement uses TRBV6-5 and TRBJ1-6; D possibly corresponds to TRBD1 (5 bases). This CDR3 is built from 14 residues. Germline CDR1 is MNHEY and CDR2 is SVGAGI. Trimming left V 2 bases short and J 10 bases short, with 12 bases between. Here the CDR3 reads CASSYAGGDSPLHF. CDR3 sequence (DNA): TGTGCCAGCAGTTACGCCGGGGGGGACTCACCCCTCCACTTT.

This chain connects TRBV5-6 to TRBJ1-1; 12 bases line up with TRBD1. CDR1 and CDR2 (germline): SGHDT, YYEEEE. Trimming at V came to 4 bases and at J to 1 base, leaving 5 bases not matched to a gene. The CDR3 extends over 16 amino acids. CDR3 sequence reads: CASSTGTGGANTEAFF. In DNA, the CDR3 is TGTGCCAGCAGCACCGGGACAGGGGGCGCGAACACTGAAGCTTTCTTT.

The CDR3 bases are TGTGCCAGCAGTGACCCGGGGGGGGGTGAGCAGTACTTC. This encodes CASSDPGGGEQYF. J is TRBJ2-7 and V is TRBV6-1, with 8 nucleotides matching TRBD2. CDR1 and CDR2 from the germline V gene are MNHNS and SASEGT. V was clipped by 3 bases and J by 7 bases; unmatched bases: 5. The CDR3 extends over 13 amino acids.

This chain uses TRBV7-8 with TRBJ2-7, with D perhaps TRBD1 (5 bases). Germline V gene lookup returns CDR1 SGHVS and CDR2 FQNEAQ. V lost 1 base and J lost 4, with 17 bases in between. The CDR3 consists of 16 residues. CDR3 DNA sequence: TGTGCCAGCAGCTTAGGGGCCTTCAAGGGGTATTACGAGCAGTACTTC. It translates to CASSLGAFKGYYEQYF.

The genes are TRBV2 and TRBJ2-3; no clear D. Germline CDR1 is SNHLY and CDR2 is FYNNEI. Trimming cost V 9 bases and J 0 bases, with 16 bases left between them. CDR3 length equals 15 residues. DNA for the CDR3: TGTGCCAGTGGCGAGACTGGCCTCAGCACAGATACGCAGTATTTT. It codes for CASGETGLSTDTQYF.

This clone appeared a single time. V usage is TRBV19 and J usage is TRBJ1-5, with D perhaps TRBD1 (5 bases). The CDR3 is 13 residues long. Between the trimmed V and J ends, which lost 8 bases and 7 bases, there was a span of 15 bases. The germline gives CDR1 LNHDA, CDR2 SQIVND (reference sequence). CDR3 residues: CASDWGGSQPQHF. The CDR3 DNA reads TGTGCCAGTGATTGGGGGGGTAGCCAGCCCCAGCATTTT.

CDR3 in amino acids: CASSAPGLRSTDTQYF. Written as DNA, the CDR3 is TGTGCCAGCAGCGCACCGGGACTGAGAAGCACAGATACGCAGTATTTT. V is TRBV9 and J is TRBJ2-3, with TRBD2 as a possible D gene (6 bases). The CDR3 extends over 16 amino acids. Germline-derived CDR1 and CDR2 are SGDLS and YYNGEE. V gave up 3 bases and J gave up 0 bases, with 14 bases separating them.

The chain combines TRBV11-3 with TRBJ2-2; 8 bases line up with TRBD1. Germline V gene data show CDR1 as SGHNT and CDR2 as YENEEA. This CDR3 contains 17 residues. V gave up 0 bases and J gave up 6 bases; unmatched junction bases: 9. For the CDR3, the DNA is TGTGCCAGCAGCTTAGATTTTGCGACAGGGGTGCCCGGGGAGCTGTTTTTT. Its translation: CASSLDFATGVPGELFF. The complete variable domain, with remaining parts taken from reference TRBV11-3 and TRBJ2-2, reads EAGVVQSPRYKIIEKKQPVAFWCNPISGHNTLYWYLQNLGQGPELLIRYENEEAVDDSQLPKDRFSAERLKGVDSTLKIQPAELGDSAVYLCASSLDFATGVPGELFFGEGSRLTVL.

The V and J genes are TRBV7-6 and TRBJ2-1; D remains unclear. Per germline, CDR1 SGHVS and CDR2 FNYEAQ. This CDR3 is 16 amino acids long. Trimming pared 5 bases from V and 0 bases from J, leaving 14 bases between. The CDR3 DNA reads as TGTGCCAGCAGCGAGAACAGCCTAAGCTCCTACAATGAGCAGTTCTTC. Residues: CASSENSLSSYNEQFF.

Only a few counts were recorded for this clone. J is TRBJ2-7 and V is TRBV5-4, with a tentative D call TRBD1 (6 bases). The length of the CDR3 is 13 residues. V dropped 4 bases and J dropped 3 bases, with 11 bases sitting between them. Germline CDR1 and CDR2: SGHNT and YYREEE (reference sequence). The CDR3 spells CASSHSTGYEQYF. Written as DNA, the CDR3 is TGTGCCAGCAGCCACTCGACAGGCTACGAGCAGTACTTC. Filled out from reference TRBV5-4 and TRBJ2-7, the complete variable domain reads ETGVTQSPTHLIKTRGQQVTLRCSSQSGHNTVSWYQQALGQGPQFIFQYYREEENGRGNFPPRFSGLQFPNYSSELNVNALELDDSALYLCASSHSTGYEQYFGPGTRLTVT.

The chain links TRBV2 to TRBJ2-3; D might be TRBD1 (5 bases). Looked up from germline, CDR1 is SNHLY and CDR2 is FYNNEI. The CDR3 covers 14 residues. V was trimmed by 7 bases and J by 2 bases, leaving 13 bases between them. CDR3 in DNA: TGTGCCAGCAAAGGACAACAATTCACAGATACGCAGTATTTT. This translates into CASKGQQFTDTQYF.

The V call is TRBV19, the J call TRBJ2-3; 7 bases line up with TRBD2. The V gene's germline CDR1 is LNHDA and CDR2 SQIVND (reference sequence). The CDR3 totals 15 residues. V lost 6 bases, J lost 4 bases, and 10 bases stayed unmatched. CDR3 sequence: CASRADPAGADTQYF. The DNA of the CDR3 is TGTGCCAGTAGAGCAGACCCGGCGGGGGCAGATACGCAGTATTTT.

The J gene is TRBJ1-1, the V gene TRBV12-5, with D unresolved. CDR1 and CDR2 (germline): LGHNT, FRNRAP. Trimming took 3 bases from V and 3 from J, leaving 11 bases between them. The CDR3 has 14 residues. The CDR3 DNA is TGTGCTAGTGGTTTCACCGGGGTGGACACTGAAGCTTTCTTT. This sequence encodes CASGFTGVDTEAFF.

The rearrangement uses TRBV9 and TRBJ2-3; D call uncertain. The CDR3 sequence is 12 residues long. The germline V and J ends were trimmed by 2 bases and 0 bases, with 1 base remaining between them. Germline V gene data show CDR1 as SGDLS and CDR2 as YYNGEE. This CDR3 reads CASSVSTDTQYF. CDR3 coding DNA: TGTGCCAGCAGCGTCAGCACAGATACGCAGTATTTT.

The rearrangement uses TRBV5-1 and TRBJ1-2, with a tentative D call TRBD1 (5 bases). CDR1 SGHRS and CDR2 YFSETQ come from the germline V gene. CDR3 length: 12 residues. V was cut by 7 bases and J by 7 bases, with 14 bases left in between. CDR3 protein: CASVVGVGGYTF. In DNA, the CDR3 is TGCGCCAGCGTAGTAGGGGTGGGTGGCTACACCTTC.

The V and J genes are TRBV6-6 and TRBJ2-5; perhaps D is TRBD1 or TRBD2 (5 bases each). The V gene lost 0 bases and the J gene lost 4 bases, with 12 bases spanning the gap. Germline V gene lookup returns CDR1 MNHNY and CDR2 SVGAGI (reference sequence). This CDR3 has 15 residues. The CDR3 DNA reads as TGTGCCAGCAGTTACTCACGGGGCATTCTAGAGACCCAGTACTTC. It encodes CASSYSRGILETQYF.

The rearrangement uses TRBV7-8 and TRBJ1-1; D is unresolved. Germline V CDR1 and CDR2: SGHVS, FQNEAQ. This CDR3 contains 11 residues. The V end was cut by 1 base, the J end by 6 bases, with 3 bases between. The CDR3 bases are TGTGCCAGCAGCTTAGGCTCTGAAGCTTTCTTT. Translated: CASSLGSEAFF.

The chain carries TRBV7-2 and TRBJ2-2; D remains unclear. The V gene's germline CDR1 is SGHTA and CDR2 FQGNSA. V lost 4 bases and J lost 3, with 9 bases in between. This CDR3 spans 14 amino acids. Here the CDR3 DNA reads TGTGCCAGCAGCTCCGACACCTACACCGGGGAGCTGTTTTTT. Encoded protein: CASSSDTYTGELFF. The variable domain in full, with the rest retrieved from reference TRBV7-2 and TRBJ2-2, is GAGVSQSPSNKVTEKGKDVELRCDPISGHTALYWYRQSLGQGLEFLIYFQGNSAPDKSGLPSDRFSAERTGGSVSTLTIQRTQQEDSAVYLCASSSDTYTGELFFGEGSRLTVL.

In its sample, this clone was seen a few times. This chain joins TRBV7-9 and TRBJ1-2; no clear D. Per the germline V gene, CDR1 is SEHNR and CDR2 is FQNEAQ (reference sequence). The ends were cut back, 1 base at V and 6 bases at J, with 6 bases in the middle. The CDR3 runs to 12 residues. The CDR3 here is CASSLDTHGYTF. The CDR3 nucleotides are TGTGCCAGCAGCTTAGACACCCATGGCTACACCTTC.

The chain combines TRBV6-1 with TRBJ2-3; D is undetermined. Germline CDR1 and CDR2: MNHNS and SASEGT. The CDR3 runs to 13 residues. V was pared by 3 bases and J by 1 base, with 5 bases between. CDR3 sequence reads: CASSDRGTDTQYF. CDR3 bases: TGTGCCAGCAGTGACCGTGGCACAGATACGCAGTATTTT.

This clone occurred a few times. The sample carries other DNA sequences with the same CDR3. This chain connects TRBV5-4 to TRBJ2-3; no reliable D call. CDR1 and CDR2 (germline): SGHNT, YYREEE (reference sequence). The CDR3 sequence is 12 residues long. Trimming stripped 4 bases from V and 1 base from J, with 4 bases between. The CDR3 spells CASSGGTDTQYF. The CDR3 bases are TGTGCCAGCAGCGGTGGCACAGATACGCAGTATTTT.

The V and J genes are TRBV7-9 and TRBJ1-4; no reliable D call. Trimming pared 4 bases from V and 7 bases from J, leaving 13 bases between. The CDR3 has 14 amino acids. The V gene's germline CDR1 is SEHNR and CDR2 FQNEAQ (reference sequence). CDR3 nucleotides: TGTGCCAGCAGCTCGTCCAACCCGGGTGAAAAACTGTTTTTT. As protein: CASSSSNPGEKLFF. The variable domain in full, completed from reference TRBV7-9 and TRBJ1-4, reads DTGVSQNPRHKITKRGQNVTFRCDPISEHNRLYWYRQTLGQGPEFLTYFQNEAQLEKSRLLSDRFSAERPKGSFSTLEIQRTEQGDSAMYLCASSSSNPGEKLFFGSGTQLSVL.

This sequence joins TRBV5-1 and TRBJ2-7; D is ambiguous. This CDR3 is built from 15 residues. The germline V gene has CDR1 SGHRS and CDR2 YFSETQ. Trimming removed 0 bases from V and 3 bases from J, with 13 bases in between. CDR3 bases: TGCGCCAGCAGCTTGGGAGAGGTCGAATTCTACGAGCAGTACTTC. Translating gives CASSLGEVEFYEQYF.

The rearrangement links TRBV6-5 to TRBJ2-7; D remains unclear. The CDR3 is 13 amino acids. V was pared by 4 bases and J by 3 bases, with 10 bases between. Per germline, CDR1 MNHEY and CDR2 SVGAGI. The CDR3 loop reads CASSWTERYEQYF. Here the CDR3 DNA reads TGTGCCAGCAGTTGGACGGAACGCTACGAGCAGTACTTC.

J is TRBJ1-1 and V is TRBV11-1; D unresolved. This CDR3 region has 13 residues. Trimming removed 1 base at V and 1 base at J, with 4 bases between. Germline loops: CDR1 SGHAT, CDR2 FQDESV (reference sequence). The CDR3 DNA is TGTGCCAGCAGCTTAGGATCGAACACTGAAGCTTTCTTT. Its translation is CASSLGSNTEAFF.

This chain joins TRBV5-1 and TRBJ1-2, with TRBD1 identical over 8 bases. The germline V gene has CDR1 SGHRS and CDR2 YFSETQ. The CDR3 spans 16 residues. J was trimmed by 3 bases and V by 4 bases; bases with no gene match: 11. The CDR3 here is CASSPPYRGYYYGYTF. The CDR3 nucleotides read TGCGCCAGCAGCCCACCCTACAGGGGGTACTACTATGGCTACACCTTC.

This clone was seen just once. The chain joins TRBV4-1 to TRBJ2-7, with a possible D match to TRBD2 (6 bases). The CDR3 has 15 amino acids. The V end was cut by 0 bases, the J end by 4 bases, with 13 bases between. CDR1 is MGHRA and CDR2 is YSYEKL in the germline V gene. Here the CDR3 reads CASSQDRGYSYEQYF. CDR3 in DNA: TGCGCCAGCAGCCAAGATCGGGGGTACTCATACGAGCAGTACTTC.

The chain joins TRBV7-9 to TRBJ2-5, with 7 bases matching TRBD1. Trimming cost V 5 bases and J 2 bases; bases outside gene matches: 17. CDR1 is SEHNR, CDR2 FQNEAQ, per germline (reference sequence). The CDR3 consists of 18 residues. In DNA, the CDR3 is TGTGCCAGCAGCCCTCCTAGAACCGGGACAGCCACTCAAGAGACCCAGTACTTC. Amino acid sequence: CASSPPRTGTATQETQYF.

The chain has TRBV27 and TRBJ1-1; TRBD1 matches at 7 bases. Germline assignment: CDR1 MNHEY and CDR2 SMNVEV (reference sequence). The CDR3 consists of 18 residues. V shed 5 bases and J 0 bases; nucleotides not matched to a gene: 15. The CDR3 loop is CASSPKGGGEWVNTEAFF. The CDR3 bases are TGTGCCAGCAGTCCGAAGGGAGGGGGCGAGTGGGTGAACACTGAAGCTTTCTTT.